This entry lists 18 T cell receptor beta chains sequenced from one sample in a study of blood T cell repertoires in COVID-19. Measured with immunoSEQ multiplex PCR; TCRdb has only the in-frame clones, and not every one. The profile shows under 100,000 clones, 80% to 90% of them singletons. The sample consisted of peripheral blood. These receptors all come from a human donor in a cohort sampled during active COVID-19.

The CDR3 reads CASSLQGRVSGNTIYF. For the CDR3, the DNA is TGTGCCAGCTCGCTACAGGGGAGAGTGAGCGGAAACACCATATATTTT. The chain has TRBV7-8 and TRBJ1-3, with 7 bases aligning to TRBD1. V was clipped by 8 bases and J by 4 bases; unmatched bases: 14. CDR1 and CDR2 from the germline V gene are SGHVS and FQNEAQ. CDR3 length: 16 amino acids.

The rearrangement uses TRBV27 and TRBJ1-2, with 7 nucleotides matching TRBD1. The V segment lost 6 bases and the J segment 8 bases; nucleotides outside the gene matches: 9. Germline V CDR1 and CDR2: MNHEY, SMNVEV (reference sequence). The CDR3 totals 13 residues. The CDR3 nucleotides are TGTGCCAGCAGCGACCACAGGGGTCTGGGCTACACCTTC. Its protein is CASSDHRGLGYTF.

The chain recombines TRBV12-5 with TRBJ1-1, with TRBD1 matching over 8 bases. Trimming cost V 7 bases and J 0 bases; bases outside gene matches: 7. The germline CDR1 and CDR2 sequences are LGHNT and FRNRAP. This CDR3 region has 15 residues. The CDR3 bases are TGTGCTAGTGAAGTCGGGACAGGAATGAACACTGAAGCTTTCTTT. This codes for CASEVGTGMNTEAFF.

This clone has just one count. The rearrangement joins TRBV7-2 to TRBJ1-4; D uncertain. The V gene's germline CDR1 is SGHTA and CDR2 FQGNSA. The CDR3 runs 14 residues. V lost 3 bases, J lost 4 bases, and 9 bases lay in between. The CDR3 loop reads CASSFTVYNEKLFF. In nucleotides, the CDR3 is TGTGCCAGCAGCTTTACAGTATATAATGAAAAACTGTTTTTT.

This clone was seen a few times. This chain links TRBV29-1 with TRBJ2-3; D call uncertain. In germline, CDR1 is SQVTM, CDR2 ANQGSEA. This CDR3 region has 14 residues. Trimming stripped 3 bases from V and 1 base from J, with 11 bases between. Written as DNA, the CDR3 is TGCAGCGTTGATAGGCCCCAGGGCACAGATACGCAGTATTTT. Protein product: CSVDRPQGTDTQYF.

The rearrangement links TRBV16 to TRBJ2-1; 10 bases map to TRBD1. The V gene end was trimmed by 4 bases and the J gene end by 13 bases; junction bases not matched to a gene: 4. The V gene's germline CDR1 is KGHSY and CDR2 FQNENV. The CDR3 has 12 residues. The CDR3 nucleotides read TGTGCCAGCAGCCTTGGGACAGGGGAACAGTTCTTC. Translation: CASSLGTGEQFF.

The chain couples TRBV9 to TRBJ2-3; TRBD2 matches 8 bases. Trimming took 3 bases from V and 3 from J; bases not matched to a gene: 15. CDR1 and CDR2 (germline): SGDLS, YYNGEE. The CDR3 contains 18 residues. CDR3 protein: CASSAREIIAGLTDTQYF. DNA of the CDR3: TGTGCCAGCAGCGCGCGCGAAATTATAGCGGGGCTTACAGATACGCAGTATTTT.

This chain uses TRBV7-3 with TRBJ2-3, with D possibly matching TRBD2 (5 bases). V lost 4 bases and J lost 1, with 9 bases in between. The CDR3 sequence is 14 residues long. CDR1 and CDR2 from the germline V gene are SGHTA and FQGTGA. This CDR3 is CASSSAGGTDTQYF. The CDR3 DNA reads as TGTGCCAGCAGCTCCGCCGGGGGCACAGATACGCAGTATTTT. The full variable domain, its missing parts supplied by reference TRBV7-3 and TRBJ2-3, is GAGVSQTPSNKVTEKGKYVELRCDPISGHTALYWYRQSLGQGPEFLIYFQGTGAADDSGLPNDRFFAVRPEGSVSTLKIQRTERGDSAVYLCASSSAGGTDTQYFGPGTRLTVL.

The sample holds a few counts of this clone. This rearrangement joins TRBV7-9 to TRBJ1-2; tentatively, D is TRBD1 (5 bases). CDR3 length: 14 residues. The germline V gene encodes CDR1 SEHNR and CDR2 FQNEAQ (reference sequence). Between the trimmed V and J ends, which lost 5 bases and 0 bases, there was a span of 10 bases. The CDR3 region is CASSRGETNYGYTF. The CDR3 nucleotides read TGTGCCAGCAGCCGGGGGGAAACTAACTATGGCTACACCTTC.

This clone was observed once. This chain uses TRBV5-1 with TRBJ1-2, with TRBD1 matching over 8 bases. Germline CDR1 SGHRS, CDR2 YFSETQ. The CDR3 consists of 15 residues. Losses at the gene ends were 4 bases for V and 8 bases for J; bases not matched to a gene: 13. CDR3 nucleotide sequence: TGCGCCAGCAGCCCAATGACAGGGGAAGGACGGGGCTACACCTTC. This gives the protein CASSPMTGEGRGYTF.

The chain links TRBV6-5 to TRBJ1-5; D uncertain. The germline V gene encodes CDR1 MNHEY and CDR2 SVGAGI. V lost 6 bases and J 2 bases, leaving 11 bases between the germline ends. This CDR3 has 14 amino acids. CDR3 sequence reads: CASSESQGNQPQHF. CDR3 bases: TGTGCCAGCAGCGAGAGTCAGGGCAATCAGCCCCAGCATTTT.

This clone has more than one count but fewer than ten. The V call is TRBV5-1, the J call TRBJ2-5; possibly TRBD2 for D (5 bases). Trimming removed 0 bases at V and 4 bases at J, with 10 bases between. Germline V lookup: CDR1 SGHRS, CDR2 YFSETQ. The length of the CDR3 is 14 residues. The DNA for the CDR3 is TGCGCCAGCAGCTTGGAGAGGGCTCGAGAGACCCAGTACTTC. It translates to CASSLERARETQYF.

The genes are TRBV3-1 (or the pseudogene TRBV3-2) and TRBJ2-7; 10 nucleotides match TRBD2. From germline, CDR1 is LGHDT and CDR2 YNNKEL (reference sequence). J lost 3 bases, V lost 0 bases, and 5 bases had no gene match. This CDR3 comprises 16 residues. The CDR3 reads CASSQDPASGGYEQYF. DNA of the CDR3: TGTGCCAGCAGCCAAGATCCCGCTAGCGGGGGCTACGAGCAGTACTTC.

The chain recombines TRBV7-6 with TRBJ2-5; D is possibly TRBD1 (6 bases). Germline V CDR1 and CDR2: SGHVS, FNYEAQ. The CDR3 runs 15 residues. V was cut by 1 base and J by 7 bases, with 16 bases left in between. The CDR3 reads CASSLGSGAQGTQYF. CDR3 DNA: TGTGCCAGCAGCTTAGGGTCTGGCGCACAGGGGACCCAGTACTTC. The whole variable domain, filled in from reference TRBV7-6 and TRBJ2-5, reads GAGVSQSPRYKVTKRGQDVALRCDPISGHVSLYWYRQALGQGPEFLTYFNYEAQQDKSGLPNDRFSAERPEGSISTLTIQRTEQRDSAMYRCASSLGSGAQGTQYFGPGTRLLVL.

The V gene is TRBV5-5, the J gene TRBJ2-7; tentatively, D is TRBD1 (6 bases). CDR3 length: 15 residues. Germline CDR1 and CDR2: SGHKS and YYEKEE (reference sequence). The V and J ends lost 0 bases and 0 bases respectively, with 10 bases between them. CDR3 in DNA: TGTGCCAGCAGCTTGGAGGACAGAGCCTCCTACGAGCAGTACTTC. Translation gives CASSLEDRASYEQYF.

The rearrangement joins TRBV27 to TRBJ2-1; D may be TRBD1 (6 bases). Germline-derived CDR1 and CDR2 are MNHEY and SMNVEV (reference sequence). The length of the CDR3 is 14 residues. V lost 5 bases, J lost 9 bases, and 17 bases lay in between. The CDR3 is CASSPLGPTGEQFF. The CDR3 coding sequence is TGTGCCAGCAGTCCACTAGGGCCGACAGGTGAGCAGTTCTTC.

The rearrangement links TRBV10-1 to TRBJ1-6; 8 bases line up with TRBD1. Germline CDR1 is WNHNN and CDR2 is SYGVQD (reference sequence). This CDR3 contains 13 residues. J was trimmed by 8 bases and V by 7 bases; bases with no gene match: 4. The DNA for the CDR3 is TGCGCCAGCATGGACAGGGCTTATTCACCCCTCCACTTT. Amino acid sequence: CASMDRAYSPLHF.

J is TRBJ2-7 and V is TRBV19, with 9 bases matching TRBD1. With 6 bases clipped from V and 4 bases from J, the junction kept 10 bases outside the gene matches. The germline V gene has CDR1 LNHDA and CDR2 SQIVND (reference sequence). The CDR3 has 15 residues. Here the CDR3 reads CASSPGQGHMYEQYF. CDR3 coding DNA: TGTGCCAGTAGCCCCGGACAGGGGCACATGTACGAGCAGTACTTC.